Presented here are 3 T cell receptor beta chains from one specimen sequenced in a study of shared clonotypes between healthy human individuals. The repertoire was sequenced with immunoSEQ multiplex PCR; TCRdb's copy has only in-frame clones and lacks some. The table records roughly 2,300,000 clones, about 90% of them present only once. Input material: naive CD4+ T cells from PBMCs. This sample's subset: CD45RA+ positively selected. The receptors shown here come from a man in his late teens or twenties in good health. Some clones in this sample may be carry-over from other donors' samples.

V gene TRBV6-6 combines with J gene TRBJ1-1; D may be TRBD1 (5 bases). The CDR3 loop spans 12 amino acids. Trimming removed 7 bases at V and 6 bases at J, with 12 bases between. CDR1 is MNHNY, CDR2 SVGAGI, per germline (reference sequence). The CDR3 spells CASMQGGSEAFF. The CDR3 DNA is TGTGCCAGCATGCAGGGAGGATCTGAAGCTTTCTTT.

In DNA form, the CDR3 reads TGTGCCAGCAGCCCGGCCTCTAGCGGGGGGCAGTTCTTC. Its translation is CASSPASSGGQFF. The rearrangement uses TRBV7-3 and TRBJ2-1, with TRBD2 identical over 10 bases. This CDR3 is 13 amino acids long. V dropped 5 bases and J dropped 12; count of bases not matched to a gene: 7. Germline values: CDR1 SGHTA, CDR2 FQGTGA.

The chain combines TRBV30 with TRBJ2-1; 14 bases are a match to TRBD2. The CDR3 is made up of 18 amino acids. Germline assignment: CDR1 GTSNPN and CDR2 SVGIG (reference sequence). The V and J ends lost 5 bases and 0 bases, in that order; junction bases with no gene match: 9. The CDR3 DNA sequence: TGTGCCTGGGGGCGGGGGACTAGCGGGAGCCTCTCCTACAATGAGCAGTTCTTC. The encoded protein is CAWGRGTSGSLSYNEQFF.